The T cell receptor (beta chain) described here comes from a study of shared clonotypes between healthy human individuals. Clones were read by immunoSEQ multiplex PCR, and TCRdb kept only the in-frame ones, dropping some. The data show about 1 million clones, with about 75% seen just once and over 1.3% held by the top ten. Findings and caveats of the study: Generally, estimated richness proved larger in naive subsets than it did in memory subsets.

As to this clone: The target antigen is unknown.

This TCR was recovered from a man aged 18 to 30 in good health. Sequencing was performed on memory CD4+ T cells sorted from blood. Subset denoted: CD45RA-negative fraction.

The CDR3 nucleotides are TGTGCCAGCATACCCGGGTCCCGGGGCGAGCAGTACTTC. Protein sequence: CASIPGSRGEQYF. V and J are TRBV2 and TRBJ2-7, with D tentatively TRBD2 (5 bases). The germline CDR1 and CDR2 sequences are SNHLY and FYNNEI. This CDR3 has 13 amino acids. Deletions cut 7 bases from V and 6 bases from J, with 16 bases between. The full variable domain, in which reference TRBV2 and TRBJ2-7 provide the parts outside the CDR3, is EPEVTQTPSHQVTQMGQEVILRCVPISNHLYFYWYRQILGQKVEFLVSFYNNEISEKSEIFDDQFSVERPDGSNFTLKIRSTKLEDSAMYFCASIPGSRGEQYFGPGTRLTVT.